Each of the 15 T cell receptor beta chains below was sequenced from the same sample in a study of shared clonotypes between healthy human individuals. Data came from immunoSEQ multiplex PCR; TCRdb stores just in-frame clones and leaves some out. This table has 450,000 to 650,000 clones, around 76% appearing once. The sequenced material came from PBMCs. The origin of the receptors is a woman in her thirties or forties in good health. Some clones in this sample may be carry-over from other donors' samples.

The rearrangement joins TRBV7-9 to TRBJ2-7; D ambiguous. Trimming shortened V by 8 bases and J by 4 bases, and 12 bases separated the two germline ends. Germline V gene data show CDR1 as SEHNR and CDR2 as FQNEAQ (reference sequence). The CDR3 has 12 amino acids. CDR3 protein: CASQDGPYEQYF. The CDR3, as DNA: TGTGCCAGCCAGGACGGTCCTTACGAGCAGTACTTC.

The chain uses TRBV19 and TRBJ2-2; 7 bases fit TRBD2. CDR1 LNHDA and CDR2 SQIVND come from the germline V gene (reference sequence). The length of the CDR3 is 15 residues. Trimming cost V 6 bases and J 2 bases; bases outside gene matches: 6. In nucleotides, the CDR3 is TGTGCCAGTAGCCCACTAGCGTCCAACACCGGGGAGCTGTTTTTT. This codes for CASSPLASNTGELFF.

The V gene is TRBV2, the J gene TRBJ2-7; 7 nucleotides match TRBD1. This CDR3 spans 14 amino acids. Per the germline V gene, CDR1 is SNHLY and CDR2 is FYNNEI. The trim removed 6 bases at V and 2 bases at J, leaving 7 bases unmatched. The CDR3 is CASSPTGSTYEQYF. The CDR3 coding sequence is TGTGCCAGCAGCCCGACAGGGTCTACCTACGAGCAGTACTTC.

CDR3 in amino acids: CASSLYSEAFF. The CDR3 region has the DNA TGTGCCAGCAGTTTATACTCTGAAGCTTTCTTT. The rearrangement joins TRBV28 to TRBJ1-1; unclear D gene. Germline CDR1 and CDR2: MDHEN and SYDVKM. V was trimmed by 1 base and J by 6 bases, leaving 3 bases between them. The CDR3 covers 11 residues.

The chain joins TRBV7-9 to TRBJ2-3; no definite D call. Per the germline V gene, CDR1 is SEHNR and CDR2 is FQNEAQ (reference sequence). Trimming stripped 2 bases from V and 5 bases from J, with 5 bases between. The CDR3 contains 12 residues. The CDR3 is CASSLIGDTQYF. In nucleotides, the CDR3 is TGTGCCAGCAGCTTAATAGGAGATACGCAGTATTTT.

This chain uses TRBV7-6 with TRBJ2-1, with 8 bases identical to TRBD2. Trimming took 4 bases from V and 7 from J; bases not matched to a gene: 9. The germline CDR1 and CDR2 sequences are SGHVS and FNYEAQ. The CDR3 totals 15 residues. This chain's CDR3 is CASSYSGIRRNEQFF. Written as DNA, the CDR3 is TGTGCCAGCAGCTATAGCGGGATTCGTCGGAATGAGCAGTTCTTC.

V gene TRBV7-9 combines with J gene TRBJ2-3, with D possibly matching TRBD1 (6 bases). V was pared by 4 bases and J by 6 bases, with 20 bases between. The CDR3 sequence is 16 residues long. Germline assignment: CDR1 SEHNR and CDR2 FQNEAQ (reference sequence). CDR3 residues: CASSSQGRSGKDTQYF. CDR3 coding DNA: TGTGCCAGCAGCTCTCAGGGGCGATCGGGGAAGGATACGCAGTATTTT.

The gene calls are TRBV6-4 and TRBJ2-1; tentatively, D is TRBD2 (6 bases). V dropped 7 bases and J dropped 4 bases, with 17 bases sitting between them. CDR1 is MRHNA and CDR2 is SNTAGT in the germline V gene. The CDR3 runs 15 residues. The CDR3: CASTETGEGYNEQFF. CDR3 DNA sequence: TGTGCCAGCACCGAGACGGGAGAGGGGTACAATGAGCAGTTCTTC.

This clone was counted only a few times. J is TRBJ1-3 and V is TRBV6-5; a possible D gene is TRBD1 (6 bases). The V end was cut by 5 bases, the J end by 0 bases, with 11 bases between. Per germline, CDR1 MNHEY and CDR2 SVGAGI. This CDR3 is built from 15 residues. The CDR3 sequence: CASSKDRDSGNTIYF. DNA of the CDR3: TGTGCCAGCAGTAAGGACAGAGACTCTGGAAACACCATATATTTT.

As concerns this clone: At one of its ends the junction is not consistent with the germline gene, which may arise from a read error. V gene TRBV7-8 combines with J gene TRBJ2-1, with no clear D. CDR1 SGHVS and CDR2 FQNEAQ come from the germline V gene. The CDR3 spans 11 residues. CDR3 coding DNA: TGTGCCAGCAGTTCCTTCAATGAGCAGTTCTTC. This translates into CASSSFNEQFF. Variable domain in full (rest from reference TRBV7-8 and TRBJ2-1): GAGVSQSPRYKVAKRGQDVALRCDPISGHVSLFWYQQALGQGPEFLTYFQNEAQLDKSGLPSDRFFAERPEGSVSTLKIQRTQQEDSAVYLCASSSFNEQFFGPGTRLTVL.

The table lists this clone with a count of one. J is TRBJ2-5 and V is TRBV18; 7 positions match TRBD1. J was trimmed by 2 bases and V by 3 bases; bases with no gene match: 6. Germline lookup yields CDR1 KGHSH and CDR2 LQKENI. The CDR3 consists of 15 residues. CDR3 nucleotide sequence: TGTGCCAGCTCACCGGGGACAGCCGAACAAGAGACCCAGTACTTC. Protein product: CASSPGTAEQETQYF.

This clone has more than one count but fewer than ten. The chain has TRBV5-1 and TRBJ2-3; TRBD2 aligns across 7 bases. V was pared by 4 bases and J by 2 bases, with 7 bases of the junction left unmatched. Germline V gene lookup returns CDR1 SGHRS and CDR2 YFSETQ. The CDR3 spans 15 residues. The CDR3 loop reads CASSKERGPTDTQYF. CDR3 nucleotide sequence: TGCGCCAGCAGCAAAGAGCGGGGCCCCACAGATACGCAGTATTTT.

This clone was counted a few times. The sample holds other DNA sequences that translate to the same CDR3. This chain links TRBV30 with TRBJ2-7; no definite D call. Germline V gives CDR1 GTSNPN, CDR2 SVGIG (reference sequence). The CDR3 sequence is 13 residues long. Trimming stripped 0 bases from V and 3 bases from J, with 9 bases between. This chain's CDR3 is CAWSVGLGYEQYF. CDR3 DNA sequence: TGTGCCTGGAGTGTAGGCCTTGGCTACGAGCAGTACTTC.

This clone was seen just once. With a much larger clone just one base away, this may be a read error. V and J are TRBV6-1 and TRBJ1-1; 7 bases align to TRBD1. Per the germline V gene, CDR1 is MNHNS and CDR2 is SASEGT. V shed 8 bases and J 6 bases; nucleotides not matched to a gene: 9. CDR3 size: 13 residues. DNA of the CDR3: TGTGCCAGCGGGGGACAGATGAGAGCTGAAGCTTTCTTT. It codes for CASGGQMRAEAFF.

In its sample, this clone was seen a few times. CDR3 DNA: TGCGCCAGCAGCTTTACTAGCGGGCCATCCCACTACGAGCAGTACTTC. Protein product: CASSFTSGPSHYEQYF. The chain has TRBV4-1 and TRBJ2-7; 9 bases agree with TRBD2. Germline V gene lookup returns CDR1 MGHRA and CDR2 YSYEKL. The CDR3 runs to 16 residues. J was trimmed by 3 bases and V by 5 bases; bases with no gene match: 11.